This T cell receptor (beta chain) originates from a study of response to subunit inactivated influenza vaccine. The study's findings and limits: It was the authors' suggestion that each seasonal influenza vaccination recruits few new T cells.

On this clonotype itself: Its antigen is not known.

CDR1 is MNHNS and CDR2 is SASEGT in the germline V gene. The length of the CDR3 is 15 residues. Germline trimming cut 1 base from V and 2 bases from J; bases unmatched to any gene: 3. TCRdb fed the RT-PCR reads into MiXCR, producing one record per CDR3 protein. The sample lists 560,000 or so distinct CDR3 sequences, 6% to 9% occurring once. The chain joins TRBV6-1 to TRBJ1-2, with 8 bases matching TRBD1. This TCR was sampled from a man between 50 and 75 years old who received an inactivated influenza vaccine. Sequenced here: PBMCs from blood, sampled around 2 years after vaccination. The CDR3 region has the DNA TGTGCCAGCAGTGAAGTCAGGACAGGGAACTATGGCTACACCTTC. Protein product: CASSEVRTGNYGYTF.